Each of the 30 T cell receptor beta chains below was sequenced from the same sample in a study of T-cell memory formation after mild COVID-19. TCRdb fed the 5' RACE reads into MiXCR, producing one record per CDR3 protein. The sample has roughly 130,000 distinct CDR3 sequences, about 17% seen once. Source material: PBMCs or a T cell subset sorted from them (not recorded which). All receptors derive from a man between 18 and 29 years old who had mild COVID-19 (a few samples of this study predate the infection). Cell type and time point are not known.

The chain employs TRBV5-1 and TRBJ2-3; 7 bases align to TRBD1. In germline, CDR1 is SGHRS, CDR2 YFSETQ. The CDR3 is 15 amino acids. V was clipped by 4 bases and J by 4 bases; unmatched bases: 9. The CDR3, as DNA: TGCGCCAGCAGCACCCCGGCAGGGGGTTCAGATACGCAGTATTTT. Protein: CASSTPAGGSDTQYF.

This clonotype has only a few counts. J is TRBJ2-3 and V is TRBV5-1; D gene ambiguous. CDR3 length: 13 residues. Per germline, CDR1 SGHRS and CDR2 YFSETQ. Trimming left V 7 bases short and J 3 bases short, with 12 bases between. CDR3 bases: TGCGCCAGCGAGGAAGGGAAGACAGATACGCAGTATTTT. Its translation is CASEEGKTDTQYF.

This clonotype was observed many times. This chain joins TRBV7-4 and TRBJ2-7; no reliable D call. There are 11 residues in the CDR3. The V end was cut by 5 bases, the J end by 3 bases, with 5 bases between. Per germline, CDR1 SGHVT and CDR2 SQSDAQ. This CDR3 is CASSLNYEQYV. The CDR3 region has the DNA TGTGCCAGCAGCCTTAACTACGAGCAGTACGTC.

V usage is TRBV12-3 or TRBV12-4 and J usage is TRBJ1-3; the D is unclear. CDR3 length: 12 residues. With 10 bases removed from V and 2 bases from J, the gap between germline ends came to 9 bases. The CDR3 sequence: CANQRAGNTIYF. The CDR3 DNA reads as TGTGCCAACCAGAGGGCTGGAAACACCATATATTTT.

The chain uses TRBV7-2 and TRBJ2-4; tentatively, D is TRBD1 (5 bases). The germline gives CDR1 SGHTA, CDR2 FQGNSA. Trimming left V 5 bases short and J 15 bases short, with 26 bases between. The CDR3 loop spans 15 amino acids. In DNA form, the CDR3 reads TGTGCCAGCAGCCAACTTAGGGGCAGGAACGCGGAGTTGTACTTC. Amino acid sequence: CASSQLRGRNAELYF. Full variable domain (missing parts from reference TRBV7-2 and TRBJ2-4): GAGVSQSPSNKVTEKGKDVELRCDPISGHTALYWYRQSLGQGLEFLIYFQGNSAPDKSGLPSDRFSAERTGGSVSTLTIQRTQQEDSAVYLCASSQLRGRNAELYFGAGTRLSVL.

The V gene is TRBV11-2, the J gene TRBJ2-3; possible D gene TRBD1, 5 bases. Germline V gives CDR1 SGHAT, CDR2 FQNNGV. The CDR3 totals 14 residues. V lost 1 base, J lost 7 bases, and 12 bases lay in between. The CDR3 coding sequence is TGTGCCAGCAGCTTAGCCAAAGGGGTGTATACGCAGTATTTT. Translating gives CASSLAKGVYTQYF.

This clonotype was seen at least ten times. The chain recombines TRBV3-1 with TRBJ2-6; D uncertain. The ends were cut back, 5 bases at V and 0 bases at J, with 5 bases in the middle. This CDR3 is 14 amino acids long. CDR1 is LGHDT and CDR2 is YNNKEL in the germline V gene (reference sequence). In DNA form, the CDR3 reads TGTGCCAGCAGCAGGATCTCTGGGGCCAACGTCCTGACTTTC. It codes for CASSRISGANVLTF. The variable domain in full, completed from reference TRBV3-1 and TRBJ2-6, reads DTAVSQTPKYLVTQMGNDKSIKCEQNLGHDTMYWYKQDSKKFLKIMFSYNNKELIINETVPNRFSPKSPDKAHLNLHINSLELGDSAVYFCASSRISGANVLTFGAGSRLTVL.

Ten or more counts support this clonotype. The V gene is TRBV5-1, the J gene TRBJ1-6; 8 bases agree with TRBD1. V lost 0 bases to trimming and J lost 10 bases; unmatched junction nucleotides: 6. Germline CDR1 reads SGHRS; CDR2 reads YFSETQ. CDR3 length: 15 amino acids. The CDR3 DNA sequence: TGCGCCAGCAGCTTGGTGGACAGGGTGTTGTCACCCCTCCACTTT. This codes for CASSLVDRVLSPLHF.

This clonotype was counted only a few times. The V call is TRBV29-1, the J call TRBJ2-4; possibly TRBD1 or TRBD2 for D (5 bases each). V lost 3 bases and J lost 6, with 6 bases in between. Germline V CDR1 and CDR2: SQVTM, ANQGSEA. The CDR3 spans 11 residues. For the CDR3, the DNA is TGCAGCGTTGATGGGGGAAACATTCAGTACTTC. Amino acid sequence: CSVDGGNIQYF.

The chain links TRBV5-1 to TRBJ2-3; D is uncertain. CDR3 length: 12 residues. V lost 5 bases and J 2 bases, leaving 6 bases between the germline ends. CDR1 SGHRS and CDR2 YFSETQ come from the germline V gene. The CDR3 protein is CASRGSTDTQYF. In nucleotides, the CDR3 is TGCGCCAGCAGGGGGTCCACAGATACGCAGTATTTT.

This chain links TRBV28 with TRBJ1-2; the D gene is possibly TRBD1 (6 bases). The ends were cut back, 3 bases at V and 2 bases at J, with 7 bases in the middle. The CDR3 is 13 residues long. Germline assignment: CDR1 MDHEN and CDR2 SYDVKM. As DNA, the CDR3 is TGTGCCAGCAGTTTCCAGGGGAACTATGGCTACACCTTC. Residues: CASSFQGNYGYTF.

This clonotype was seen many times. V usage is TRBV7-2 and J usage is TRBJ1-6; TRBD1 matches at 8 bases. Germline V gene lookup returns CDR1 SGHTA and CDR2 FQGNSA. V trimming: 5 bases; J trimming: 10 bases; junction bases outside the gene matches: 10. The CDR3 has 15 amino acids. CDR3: CASSGGGQGRSPLHF. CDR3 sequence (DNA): TGTGCCAGCAGCGGGGGCGGACAGGGCAGATCACCCCTCCACTTT.

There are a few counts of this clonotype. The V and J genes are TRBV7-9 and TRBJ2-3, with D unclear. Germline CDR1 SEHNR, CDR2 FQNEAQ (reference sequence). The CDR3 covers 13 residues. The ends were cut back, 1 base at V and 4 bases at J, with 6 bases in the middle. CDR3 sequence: CASSLDTADTQYF. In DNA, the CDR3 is TGTGCCAGCAGCTTAGATACAGCAGATACGCAGTATTTT.

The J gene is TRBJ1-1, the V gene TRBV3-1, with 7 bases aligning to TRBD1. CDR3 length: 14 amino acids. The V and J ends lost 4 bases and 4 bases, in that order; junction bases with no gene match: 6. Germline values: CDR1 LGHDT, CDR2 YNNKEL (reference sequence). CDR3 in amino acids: CASSPLQGGTEAFF. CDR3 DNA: TGTGCCAGCAGCCCACTCCAGGGGGGCACTGAAGCTTTCTTT.

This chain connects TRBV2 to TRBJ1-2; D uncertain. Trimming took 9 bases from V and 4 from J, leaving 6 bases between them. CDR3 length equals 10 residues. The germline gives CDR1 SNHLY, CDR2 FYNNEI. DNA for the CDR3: TGTGCCAGTGACGCCTATGGCTACACCTTC. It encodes CASDAYGYTF.

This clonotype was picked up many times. The CDR3 sequence is CASSLVGSSGANVLTF. Here the CDR3 DNA reads TGCGCCAGCAGCTTGGTCGGGAGCTCTGGGGCCAACGTCCTGACTTTC. J is TRBJ2-6 and V is TRBV5-1; the D gene is possibly TRBD2 (6 bases). Trimming removed 0 bases at V and 0 bases at J, with 7 bases between. The CDR3 consists of 16 residues. Germline CDR1 and CDR2: SGHRS and YFSETQ.

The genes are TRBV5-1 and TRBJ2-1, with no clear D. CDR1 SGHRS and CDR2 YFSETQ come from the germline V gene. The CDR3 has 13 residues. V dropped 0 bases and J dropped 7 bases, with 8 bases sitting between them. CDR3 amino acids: CASSLDRLNEQFF. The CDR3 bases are TGCGCCAGCAGCTTGGATAGGCTAAATGAGCAGTTCTTC.

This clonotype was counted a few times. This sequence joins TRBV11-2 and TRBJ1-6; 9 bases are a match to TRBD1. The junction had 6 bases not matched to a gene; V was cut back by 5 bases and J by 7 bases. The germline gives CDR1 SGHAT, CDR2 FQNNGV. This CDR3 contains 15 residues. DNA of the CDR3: TGTGCCAGCAGCCACGGACAGGGGAGAAATTCACCCCTCCACTTT. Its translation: CASSHGQGRNSPLHF.

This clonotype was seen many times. The CDR3 DNA reads as TGCAGTGCTAGGACGGGAAAGGGGGTGTTAGGCTACACCTTC. It codes for CSARTGKGVLGYTF. V usage is TRBV20-1 and J usage is TRBJ1-2; possibly TRBD1 for D (6 bases). V lost 3 bases and J 8 bases, leaving 19 bases between the germline ends. The CDR3 has 14 residues. CDR1 and CDR2 from the germline V gene are DFQATT and SNEGSKA (reference sequence).

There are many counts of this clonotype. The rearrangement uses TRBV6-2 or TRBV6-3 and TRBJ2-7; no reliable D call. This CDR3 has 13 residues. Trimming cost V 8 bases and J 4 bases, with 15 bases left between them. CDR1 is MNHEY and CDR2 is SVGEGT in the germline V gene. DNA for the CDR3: TGTGCCAGCTCCCCTCGTGTTGGGTACGAGCAGTACGTC. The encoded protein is CASSPRVGYEQYV.

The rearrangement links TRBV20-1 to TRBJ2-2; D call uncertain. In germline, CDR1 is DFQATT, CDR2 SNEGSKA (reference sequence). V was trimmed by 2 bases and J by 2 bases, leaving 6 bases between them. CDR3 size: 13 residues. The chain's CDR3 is CSARRPNTGELFF. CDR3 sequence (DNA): TGCAGTGCTAGAAGGCCTAACACCGGGGAGCTGTTTTTT.

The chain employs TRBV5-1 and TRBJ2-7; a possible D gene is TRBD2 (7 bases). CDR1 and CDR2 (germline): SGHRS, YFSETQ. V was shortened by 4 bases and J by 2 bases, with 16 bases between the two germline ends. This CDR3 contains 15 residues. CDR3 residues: CASSPGGREAYEQYV. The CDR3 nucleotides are TGCGCCAGCAGCCCGGGGGGCAGGGAGGCCTACGAGCAGTACGTC.

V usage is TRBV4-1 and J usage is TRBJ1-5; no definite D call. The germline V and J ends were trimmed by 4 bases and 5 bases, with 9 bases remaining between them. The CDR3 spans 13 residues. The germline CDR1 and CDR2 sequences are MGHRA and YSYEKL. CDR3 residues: CASSPGEYQPQHF. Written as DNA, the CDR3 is TGCGCCAGCAGCCCCGGAGAGTATCAGCCCCAGCATTTT.

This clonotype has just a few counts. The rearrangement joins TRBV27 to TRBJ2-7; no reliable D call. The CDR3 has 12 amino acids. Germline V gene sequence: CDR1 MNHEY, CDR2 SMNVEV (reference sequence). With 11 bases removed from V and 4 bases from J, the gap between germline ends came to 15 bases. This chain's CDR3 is CARLGRRYEQYV. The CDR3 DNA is TGTGCCCGCCTAGGGCGTCGGTACGAGCAGTACGTC.

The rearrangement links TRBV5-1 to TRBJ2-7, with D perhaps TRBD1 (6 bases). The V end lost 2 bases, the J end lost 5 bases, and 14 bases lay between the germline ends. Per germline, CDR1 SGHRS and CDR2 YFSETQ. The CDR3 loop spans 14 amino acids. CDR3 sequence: CASSLKDSRHEQYF. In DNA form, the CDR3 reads TGCGCCAGCAGCTTAAAGGACAGTAGGCACGAGCAGTACTTC.

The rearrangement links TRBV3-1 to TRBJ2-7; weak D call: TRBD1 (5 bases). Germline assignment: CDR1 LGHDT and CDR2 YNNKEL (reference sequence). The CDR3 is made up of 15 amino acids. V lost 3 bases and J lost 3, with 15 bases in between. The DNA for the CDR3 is TGTGCCAGCAGCCAGCCCCTAAGGGGCCACTACGAGCAGTACTTC. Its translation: CASSQPLRGHYEQYF.

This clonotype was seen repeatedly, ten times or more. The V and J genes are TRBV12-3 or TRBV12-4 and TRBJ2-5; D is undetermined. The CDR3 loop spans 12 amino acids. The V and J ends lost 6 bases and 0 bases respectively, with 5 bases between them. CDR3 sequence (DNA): TGTGCCAGCAGCTTCCACCAAGAGACCCAGTACTTC. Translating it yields CASSFHQETQYF.

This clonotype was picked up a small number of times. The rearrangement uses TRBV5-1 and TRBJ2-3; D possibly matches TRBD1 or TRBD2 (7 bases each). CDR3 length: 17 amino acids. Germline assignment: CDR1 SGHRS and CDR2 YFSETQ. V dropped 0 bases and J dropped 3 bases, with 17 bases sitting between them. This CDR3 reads CASSLAVGQGGTDTQYF. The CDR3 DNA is TGCGCCAGCAGCTTGGCGGTCGGGCAGGGGGGGACAGATACGCAGTATTTT.

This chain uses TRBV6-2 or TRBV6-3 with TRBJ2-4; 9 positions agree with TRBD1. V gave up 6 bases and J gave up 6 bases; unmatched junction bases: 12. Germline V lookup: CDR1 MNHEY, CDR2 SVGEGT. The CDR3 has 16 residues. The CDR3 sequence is CASRKTGGWLVNIQYF. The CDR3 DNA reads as TGTGCCAGCAGGAAAACAGGGGGCTGGCTGGTAAACATTCAGTACTTC.

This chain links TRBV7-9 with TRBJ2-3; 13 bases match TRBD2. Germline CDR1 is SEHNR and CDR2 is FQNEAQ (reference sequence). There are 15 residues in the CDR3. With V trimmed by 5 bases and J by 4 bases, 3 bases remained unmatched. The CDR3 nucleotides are TGTGCCAGCAGCGACGGACTAGCGGGGGCAGATACGCAGTATTTT. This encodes CASSDGLAGADTQYF.